These 3 T cell receptor beta chains were sequenced from one sample in a study of T-cell memory formation after mild COVID-19. TCRdb fed the 5' RACE reads into MiXCR, producing one record per CDR3 protein. The sample has over 300,000 distinct CDR3 sequences; 20% are singletons. Input material: PBMCs or a T cell subset sorted from them (not recorded which). These TCRs come from a man in his late teens or twenties who had mild COVID-19 (a few samples of this study predate the infection). Cell type and time point are not known.

The rearrangement uses TRBV7-8 and TRBJ2-3; D possibly corresponds to TRBD2 (6 bases). The length of the CDR3 is 17 residues. The V end lost 7 bases, the J end lost 0 bases, and 20 bases lay between the germline ends. Germline V gene lookup returns CDR1 SGHVS and CDR2 FQNEAQ. The CDR3 coding sequence is TGTGCCAGCAAGCCTTCGGGACTGCCCTCAAGCACAGATACGCAGTATTTT. It translates to CASKPSGLPSSTDTQYF.

This clonotype was recorded a few times. This chain connects TRBV7-9 to TRBJ2-7; no clear D gene. The germline V gene has CDR1 SEHNR and CDR2 FQNEAQ (reference sequence). V lost 4 bases, J lost 6 bases, and 7 bases lay in between. There are 11 residues in the CDR3. The CDR3 nucleotides read TGTGCCAGCAGCTCGGTTCTCGAGCAGTACTTC. This codes for CASSSVLEQYF. The full variable domain, rest sourced from reference TRBV7-9 and TRBJ2-7, is DTGVSQNPRHKITKRGQNVTFRCDPISEHNRLYWYRQTLGQGPEFLTYFQNEAQLEKSRLLSDRFSAERPKGSFSTLEIQRTEQGDSAMYLCASSSVLEQYFGPGTRLTVT.

The chain couples TRBV7-2 to TRBJ2-1; 9 bases line up with TRBD1. Per germline, CDR1 SGHTA and CDR2 FQGNSA. V shed 5 bases, J shed 10 bases, and the junction held 9 bases outside the gene matches. The length of the CDR3 is 14 residues. Here the CDR3 reads CASSRDRELGEQFF. DNA for the CDR3: TGTGCCAGCAGCCGGGACAGGGAGCTGGGAGAGCAGTTCTTC.